This T cell receptor (beta chain) comes out of a study of T cells after yellow fever vaccination. On the study more broadly: Some fractions had low cell numbers, and these were prepared with SMART-Seq v4 Ultra Low Input.

Per the germline V gene, CDR1 is SQVTM and CDR2 is ANQGSEA. V lost 6 bases to trimming and J lost 8 bases, with 23 bases between them. The CDR3 runs to 15 residues. TCRdb re-called the 5' RACE reads through MiXCR, storing one row per CDR3 protein. This sample carries 100,000 to 150,000 distinct CDR3 sequences, around 15% of them seen once, and the ten largest clones take around 40%. This chain joins TRBV29-1 and TRBJ2-1, with D perhaps TRBD1 or TRBD2 (7 bases each). The source material was CD8+ T cells sorted from PBMCs, sampled 5 days after the yellow fever booster vaccination. This receptor was taken from a man between 18 and 29 years old who received the YFV17D yellow fever vaccine. DNA for the CDR3: TGCAGCGTCTCAGGGGGAGGGGGCCCCTCGGATGAGCAGTTCTTC. Translated: CSVSGGGGPSDEQFF.